These 25 T cell receptor beta chains were sequenced from one sample in a study of spatial heterogeneity in lung cancer. TCRdb re-analysed the 5' RACE reads in MiXCR, keeping a single row per CDR3 protein. Here the sample spans 11,000 to 15,000 distinct CDR3 sequences, over 9% being singletons. Time point of the sample: sample taken at primary tumor resection. Whole RNA obtained from tumor, nontumor lung or frozen PBMC underwent sequencing without sorting. Sequenced here: PBMCs, sampled at surgery. The receptors were gathered from a male donor with early-stage non-small cell lung cancer.

There are many counts of this clonotype. The V gene is TRBV30, the J gene TRBJ1-5; D remains ambiguous. The CDR3 sequence is 14 residues long. The V and J ends lost 0 bases and 6 bases respectively, with 12 bases between them. The germline gives CDR1 GTSNPN, CDR2 SVGIG (reference sequence). The DNA for the CDR3 is TGTGCCTGGAGTGTAAATAATGGCGGTCAGCCCCAGCATTTT. Residues: CAWSVNNGGQPQHF.

This clonotype came up many times. The genes are TRBV2 and TRBJ1-6, with 12 bases aligning to TRBD1. The ends lost 5 bases at V and 13 bases at J; junction bases unmatched: 21. This CDR3 comprises 19 residues. Germline assignment: CDR1 SNHLY and CDR2 FYNNEI. The CDR3 loop reads CASSTLPGGQGASVVPLHF. The CDR3 DNA reads TGTGCCAGCAGTACACTTCCGGGGGGACAGGGGGCTTCCGTGGTTCCCCTCCACTTT.

At least ten counts were recorded for this clonotype. The J gene is TRBJ2-5, the V gene TRBV19; 7 positions match TRBD1. V was pared by 4 bases and J by 2 bases, with 4 bases of the junction left unmatched. The CDR3 is 14 residues long. Germline values: CDR1 LNHDA, CDR2 SQIVND (reference sequence). In DNA, the CDR3 is TGTGCCAGTAGTACCTCGGGACAGCAAGAGACCCAGTACTTC. Its protein product is CASSTSGQQETQYF.

This clonotype is medium-sized within its sample. The chain is built from TRBV19 and TRBJ2-3; D gene unclear. Germline V gene data show CDR1 as LNHDA and CDR2 as SQIVND (reference sequence). The CDR3 spans 13 residues. V lost 5 bases and J 2 bases, leaving 8 bases between the germline ends. CDR3 DNA: TGTGCCAGTAGTCTACGGAACACAGATACGCAGTATTTT. Translated: CASSLRNTDTQYF. The full variable domain, its missing parts supplied by reference TRBV19 and TRBJ2-3, is DGGITQSPKYLFRKEGQNVTLSCEQNLNHDAMYWYRQDPGQGLRLIYYSQIVNDFQKGDIAEGYSVSREKKESFPLTVTSAQKNPTAFYLCASSLRNTDTQYFGPGTRLTVL.

This clonotype was detected only a few times. The chain recombines TRBV7-9 with TRBJ1-1, with D possibly TRBD1 on 6 matching bases. Germline-derived CDR1 and CDR2 are SEHNR and FQNEAQ (reference sequence). V lost 5 bases to trimming and J lost 1 base, with 14 bases between them. The length of the CDR3 is 15 residues. The CDR3 spells CASSPPGAQNTEAFF. The CDR3 bases are TGTGCCAGCAGCCCGCCGGGGGCTCAGAACACTGAAGCTTTCTTT. Full variable domain (remainder filled in from reference TRBV7-9 and TRBJ1-1): DTGVSQNPRHKITKRGQNVTFRCDPISEHNRLYWYRQTLGQGPEFLTYFQNEAQLEKSRLLSDRFSAERPKGSFSTLEIQRTEQGDSAMYLCASSPPGAQNTEAFFGQGTRLTVV.

This clonotype was counted ten times or more. The chain recombines TRBV28 with TRBJ1-6; D is uncertain. V gave up 8 bases and J gave up 8 bases, with 10 bases separating them. CDR1 MDHEN and CDR2 SYDVKM come from the germline V gene. The CDR3 spans 12 residues. The CDR3 sequence is CASCTAYSPLHF. CDR3 nucleotides: TGTGCCAGCTGCACAGCCTATTCACCCCTCCACTTT.

Remarks on this clonotype: One end of the junction fails to match germline, which may point to a read error. CDR3 DNA: TGTGACTGGAGTGAGCGGTACGAGCAGTACTTC. As protein: CDWSERYEQYF. V is TRBV30 and J is TRBJ2-7, with D possibly TRBD2 on 5 matching bases. CDR1 and CDR2 from the germline V gene are GTSNPN and SVGIG (reference sequence). CDR3 length equals 11 residues.

This clonotype appeared many times. The CDR3 DNA reads as TGTGCCAGCAGTTTAGGGGCGTCCGCGACCTACGAGCAGTACTTC. Amino acids: CASSLGASATYEQYF. V and J are TRBV12-3 or TRBV12-4 and TRBJ2-7, with D uncertain. The CDR3 has 15 residues. The germline V and J ends were trimmed by 1 base and 2 bases, with 12 bases remaining between them.

This clonotype was recorded at least ten times. This chain joins TRBV3-1 and TRBJ2-7, with TRBD1 matching 10 bases. The CDR3 has 15 amino acids. The germline CDR1 and CDR2 sequences are LGHDT and YNNKEL (reference sequence). V shed 1 base and J 4 bases; nucleotides not matched to a gene: 4. CDR3 in DNA: TGTGCCAGCAGCCAAGGGACAGGGGGAATGTACGAGCAGTACTTC. Translated, it gives CASSQGTGGMYEQYF.

This clonotype rates as medium-sized. The rearrangement uses TRBV28 and TRBJ2-2, with 7 bases that match TRBD2. Trimming took 7 bases from V and 2 from J; bases not matched to a gene: 4. Germline assignment: CDR1 MDHEN and CDR2 SYDVKM. The CDR3 runs 14 residues. The CDR3 sequence is CASNGRPNTGELFF. In DNA form, the CDR3 reads TGTGCCAGCAACGGGAGGCCCAACACCGGGGAGCTGTTTTTT.

This clonotype was counted at least ten times. This sequence joins TRBV4-1 and TRBJ2-3; no definite D call. The CDR3 is 15 amino acids. Germline CDR1 reads MGHRA; CDR2 reads YSYEKL. Trimming pared 3 bases from V and 7 bases from J, leaving 17 bases between. The CDR3: CASSQFESTTNTQYF. The DNA of the CDR3 is TGCGCCAGCAGCCAGTTTGAATCTACTACAAATACGCAGTATTTT.

This clonotype was recorded many times. The J gene is TRBJ2-7, the V gene TRBV29-1; 10 bases agree with TRBD1. CDR1 is SQVTM and CDR2 is ANQGSEA in the germline V gene. This CDR3 is built from 13 residues. With V trimmed by 6 bases and J by 0 bases, 2 bases remained unmatched. The CDR3 protein is CSVRDRGSYEQYF. The CDR3 coding sequence is TGCAGCGTCCGGGACAGGGGCTCCTACGAGCAGTACTTC.

This clonotype has a count of ten or more. The V call is TRBV20-1, the J call TRBJ2-7; a possible D gene is TRBD2 (6 bases). Trimming removed 4 bases from V and 3 bases from J, with 7 bases in between. CDR1 and CDR2 (germline): DFQATT, SNEGSKA (reference sequence). The CDR3 covers 11 residues. CDR3 nucleotide sequence: TGCAGTGCTACGGGGGTCTACGAGCAGTACTTC. This gives the protein CSATGVYEQYF.

This clonotype was observed at least ten times. The chain carries TRBV27 and TRBJ1-6; possibly TRBD1 for D (5 bases). Germline CDR1 is MNHEY and CDR2 is SMNVEV (reference sequence). The ends were cut back, 3 bases at V and 7 bases at J, with 16 bases in the middle. The CDR3 has 16 residues. The CDR3 sequence: CASSFFGGSPNSPLHF. The DNA of the CDR3 is TGTGCCAGCAGTTTCTTCGGGGGATCACCGAATTCACCCCTCCACTTT.

This chain joins TRBV20-1 and TRBJ2-7; 8 positions match TRBD2. Per germline, CDR1 DFQATT and CDR2 SNEGSKA (reference sequence). The V gene end was trimmed by 6 bases and the J gene end by 1 base; junction bases not matched to a gene: 8. The CDR3 runs 14 residues. DNA for the CDR3: TGCAGTGCGGGCTCGGGACTAGTTTCCTACGAGCAGTACTTC. It translates to CSAGSGLVSYEQYF.

This clonotype was seen repeatedly, ten times or more. This chain uses TRBV5-4 with TRBJ2-7; 9 bases fit TRBD2. The length of the CDR3 is 13 residues. The trim removed 5 bases at V and 5 bases at J, leaving 5 bases unmatched. Germline V lookup: CDR1 SGHNT, CDR2 YYREEE (reference sequence). This CDR3 is CASRPGLANEQYF. CDR3 bases: TGTGCCAGCAGGCCGGGACTAGCTAACGAGCAGTACTTC.

This clonotype showed up many times. This chain links TRBV27 with TRBJ1-5; D uncertain. Germline lookup yields CDR1 MNHEY and CDR2 SMNVEV (reference sequence). The length of the CDR3 is 13 residues. Trimming took 8 bases from V and 5 from J, leaving 13 bases between them. The CDR3 coding sequence is TGTGCCAGCGGCACCGGGAGTTATCAGCCCCAGCATTTT. Its translation is CASGTGSYQPQHF.

This clonotype has ten or more counts. The chain links TRBV28 to TRBJ1-3, with TRBD1 as a possible D gene (5 bases). Trimming took off 3 bases at V and 4 bases at J, with 7 bases between the two ends. Germline CDR1 MDHEN, CDR2 SYDVKM. The CDR3 is made up of 13 amino acids. The CDR3 nucleotides read TGTGCCAGCAGTTTTGACAGCGGAAACACCATATATTTT. Translating it yields CASSFDSGNTIYF.

This clonotype was picked up many times. The chain recombines TRBV20-1 with TRBJ2-6; possibly TRBD2 for D (5 bases). The CDR3 length is 16 residues. Germline values: CDR1 DFQATT, CDR2 SNEGSKA (reference sequence). Trimming left V 4 bases short and J 0 bases short, with 13 bases between. The CDR3, as DNA: TGCAGTGCTACCGGACGACGGGGCTCTGGGGCCAACGTCCTGACTTTC. Its protein product is CSATGRRGSGANVLTF.

This clonotype was detected a few times. J is TRBJ1-4 and V is TRBV27; D gene uncertain. CDR3 length: 15 amino acids. The germline V gene has CDR1 MNHEY and CDR2 SMNVEV (reference sequence). V dropped 5 bases and J dropped 5 bases, with 15 bases sitting between them. The CDR3 region has the DNA TGTGCCAGCAGTCGCAGCACACAACTAAATGAAAAACTGTTTTTT. Translation: CASSRSTQLNEKLFF.

By share, this clonotype ranks as medium-sized. The rearrangement uses TRBV7-6 and TRBJ2-5; 9 bases line up with TRBD2. The V gene's germline CDR1 is SGHVS and CDR2 FNYEAQ. Germline trimming cut 5 bases from V and 5 bases from J; bases unmatched to any gene: 9. This CDR3 is built from 15 residues. The CDR3 DNA sequence: TGTGCCAGCAGCGTTTCGGGCGGGAGGGGGGAGACCCAGTACTTC. The encoded protein is CASSVSGGRGETQYF.

This clonotype was seen only a few times. The V call is TRBV6-5, the J call TRBJ2-2, with D maybe TRBD1 (5 bases). This CDR3 region has 13 residues. Germline CDR1 is MNHEY and CDR2 is SVGAGI. V lost 2 bases and J 4 bases, leaving 5 bases between the germline ends. CDR3 amino acids: CASSYDSTGELFF. In DNA, the CDR3 is TGTGCCAGCAGTTACGACAGCACCGGGGAGCTGTTTTTT.

This clonotype was counted only a few times. The chain uses TRBV29-1 and TRBJ1-5, with D perhaps matching TRBD1 (5 bases). This CDR3 is 13 amino acids long. Germline V gene data show CDR1 as SQVTM and CDR2 as ANQGSEA. V was pared by 4 bases and J by 5 bases, with 12 bases between. CDR3 residues: CSVGDGGYQPQHF. The CDR3 nucleotides are TGCAGCGTTGGGGATGGGGGTTATCAGCCCCAGCATTTT. The full variable domain, its missing parts supplied by reference TRBV29-1 and TRBJ1-5, is SAVISQKPSRDICQRGTSLTIQCQVDSQVTMMFWYRQQPGQSLTLIATANQGSEATYESGFVIDKFPISRPNLTFSTLTVSNMSPEDSSIYLCSVGDGGYQPQHFGDGTRLSIL.

This clonotype was found many times. V and J are TRBV19 and TRBJ2-5; D is uncertain. Germline CDR1 and CDR2: LNHDA and SQIVND (reference sequence). The CDR3 loop spans 14 amino acids. Trimming shortened V by 6 bases and J by 0 bases, and 11 bases separated the two germline ends. CDR3: CASSRPGYQETQYF. The CDR3 bases are TGTGCCAGTAGCAGACCAGGCTACCAAGAGACCCAGTACTTC.

This clonotype came up many times. The rearrangement joins TRBV15 to TRBJ2-5; D gene unclear. Germline loops: CDR1 LNHNV, CDR2 YYDKDF (reference sequence). V was cut by 3 bases and J by 3 bases, with 8 bases left in between. The CDR3 is 13 amino acids. The CDR3 DNA is TGTGCCACCAGCAGGCAAAAGAAAGAGACCCAGTACTTC. Translated: CATSRQKKETQYF.